The 27 T cell receptor beta chains presented below share a single source sample, sequenced in a study of OX40 agonist ivuxolimab in advanced cancers. The assay was immunoSEQ multiplex PCR, and TCRdb's table has in-frame clones only and misses some. The sample records about 55,000 clones, 84% being singletons. The sample consisted of CD4+ or CD8+ T cells sorted from blood, taken in a trial of the OX40 agonist ivuxolimab. All receptors derive from an adult with an advanced solid tumor such as melanoma, head and neck, liver or kidney cancer.

This clone qualifies as medium-sized. The genes are TRBV28 and TRBJ2-1; 13 nucleotides agree with TRBD2. The CDR3 is 15 residues long. Germline loops: CDR1 MDHEN, CDR2 SYDVKM. J lost 5 bases, V lost 4 bases, and 2 bases had no gene match. The CDR3 reads CASSSGTSGNNEQFF. In DNA form, the CDR3 reads TGTGCCAGCAGTTCAGGGACTAGCGGGAACAATGAGCAGTTCTTC. Together with reference TRBV28 and TRBJ2-1, the CDR3 gives the full variable domain: DVKVTQSSRYLVKRTGEKVFLECVQDMDHENMFWYRQDPGLGLRLIYFSYDVKMKEKGDIPEGYSVSREKKERFSLILESASTNQTSMYLCASSSGTSGNNEQFFGPGTRLTVL.

This chain connects TRBV7-8 to TRBJ2-3, with TRBD1 as a possible D gene (6 bases). Germline lookup yields CDR1 SGHVS and CDR2 FQNEAQ. The CDR3 runs to 14 residues. The V end lost 5 bases, the J end lost 5 bases, and 14 bases lay between the germline ends. The CDR3 sequence is CASSPRGFQDTQYF. As DNA, the CDR3 is TGTGCCAGCAGCCCGAGGGGGTTTCAAGATACGCAGTATTTT.

The rearrangement uses TRBV28 and TRBJ2-1; TRBD2 aligns across 7 bases. The CDR3 spans 13 residues. Germline V CDR1 and CDR2: MDHEN, SYDVKM. The V segment lost 2 bases and the J segment 7 bases; nucleotides outside the gene matches: 2. The CDR3 nucleotides are TGTGCCAGCAGTTTAGCGGGAGTTAATGAGCAGTTCTTC. Its protein is CASSLAGVNEQFF. Based on the CDR3 plus reference TRBV28 and TRBJ2-1, the full variable domain is DVKVTQSSRYLVKRTGEKVFLECVQDMDHENMFWYRQDPGLGLRLIYFSYDVKMKEKGDIPEGYSVSREKKERFSLILESASTNQTSMYLCASSLAGVNEQFFGPGTRLTVL.

The chain employs TRBV10-3 and TRBJ1-1; 7 bases map to TRBD1. V lost 10 bases to trimming and J lost 9 bases; unmatched junction nucleotides: 11. The V gene's germline CDR1 is ENHRY and CDR2 SYGVKD. The CDR3 has 12 amino acids. CDR3 coding DNA: TGTGCCACCGGTACAGGGGAAGGGAAAGCTTTCTTT. Translating gives CATGTGEGKAFF.

The chain carries TRBV6-4 and TRBJ1-1; 7 nucleotides line up with TRBD1. V lost 9 bases and J lost 1; bases outside the gene matches: 11. Germline values: CDR1 MRHNA, CDR2 SNTAGT. The length of the CDR3 is 15 residues. For the CDR3, the DNA is TGTGCCAGGGGGGGGCGGACAGGTTCGAACACTGAAGCTTTCTTT. Translated, it gives CARGGRTGSNTEAFF.

This chain links TRBV28 with TRBJ2-7, with 12 positions matching TRBD1. The junction had 11 bases not matched to a gene; V was cut back by 6 bases and J by 5 bases. This CDR3 is built from 16 residues. The germline gives CDR1 MDHEN, CDR2 SYDVKM. The CDR3 nucleotides are TGTGCCAGCAGATCGGGACAGGGGGCCAGGGTCCACGAGCAGTACTTC. This gives the protein CASRSGQGARVHEQYF.

The chain couples TRBV27 to TRBJ1-5; D call uncertain. Trimming pared 6 bases from V and 7 bases from J, leaving 25 bases between. The germline CDR1 and CDR2 sequences are MNHEY and SMNVEV (reference sequence). The length of the CDR3 is 17 residues. As DNA, the CDR3 is TGTGCCAGCAGCCTCTGGAACGACCGGGCCAAAAACCAGCCCCAGCATTTT. Translation gives CASSLWNDRAKNQPQHF.

The chain recombines TRBV6-1 with TRBJ2-3; 13 bases match TRBD2. Germline loops: CDR1 MNHNS, CDR2 SASEGT. The CDR3 covers 17 residues. After removal of 3 bases from V and 4 bases from J, the junction contained 7 bases not matched to a gene. The CDR3 DNA is TGTGCCAGCAGTGACTGGACTAGCGGGAGTGGAGCAGATACGCAGTATTTT. Translating it yields CASSDWTSGSGADTQYF.

V gene TRBV29-1 combines with J gene TRBJ2-7; 7 nucleotides line up with TRBD1. The V gene end was trimmed by 6 bases and the J gene end by 1 base; junction bases not matched to a gene: 3. Germline V gene lookup returns CDR1 SQVTM and CDR2 ANQGSEA. The CDR3 extends over 12 amino acids. The CDR3 nucleotides read TGCAGCGTCCTGACAGGGTCCTACGAGCAGTACTTC. As protein: CSVLTGSYEQYF.

The chain recombines TRBV27 with TRBJ1-2, with D perhaps matching TRBD1 (6 bases). The ends were cut back, 5 bases at V and 8 bases at J, with 15 bases in the middle. This CDR3 has 13 amino acids. Germline assignment: CDR1 MNHEY and CDR2 SMNVEV (reference sequence). CDR3: CASSPQGVGGYTF. The DNA of the CDR3 is TGTGCCAGCAGTCCACAGGGTGTAGGAGGCTACACCTTC.

This clone turned up a few times. The chain recombines TRBV28 with TRBJ1-3, with D possibly TRBD1 on 6 matching bases. Trimming shortened V by 8 bases and J by 3 bases, and 14 bases separated the two germline ends. The CDR3 covers 14 residues. CDR1 is MDHEN, CDR2 SYDVKM, per germline. CDR3 protein: CASGQGSYGNTIYF. CDR3 nucleotide sequence: TGTGCCAGCGGCCAGGGGTCGTATGGAAACACCATATATTTT.

The genes are TRBV19 and TRBJ1-1, with D possibly TRBD1 on 6 matching bases. There are 15 residues in the CDR3. V lost 7 bases, J lost 0 bases, and 15 bases lay in between. Germline assignment: CDR1 LNHDA and CDR2 SQIVND (reference sequence). The CDR3 is CASMWPGQLNTEAFF. CDR3 coding DNA: TGTGCCAGTATGTGGCCCGGACAGTTGAACACTGAAGCTTTCTTT.

The rearrangement links TRBV19 to TRBJ2-7; TRBD2 agrees at 7 bases. Germline lookup yields CDR1 LNHDA and CDR2 SQIVND (reference sequence). The V gene end was trimmed by 3 bases and the J gene end by 5 bases; junction bases not matched to a gene: 10. The CDR3 length is 15 residues. Here the CDR3 reads CASSMVGGRAHEQYF. DNA of the CDR3: TGTGCCAGTAGTATGGTTGGGGGGAGGGCCCACGAGCAGTACTTC. The full variable domain, with the rest looked up from reference TRBV19 and TRBJ2-7, is DGGITQSPKYLFRKEGQNVTLSCEQNLNHDAMYWYRQDPGQGLRLIYYSQIVNDFQKGDIAEGYSVSREKKESFPLTVTSAQKNPTAFYLCASSMVGGRAHEQYFGPGTRLTVT.

This chain links TRBV6-1 with TRBJ2-5; no definite D call. The CDR3 length is 15 residues. Trimming removed 1 base from V and 5 bases from J, with 14 bases in between. Germline CDR1 MNHNS, CDR2 SASEGT. The CDR3 region has the DNA TGTGCCAGCAGTGAAGGTTCGCAACCCGTGGAGACCCAGTACTTC. Amino acid sequence: CASSEGSQPVETQYF.

This clone has only one observation. V is TRBV7-9 and J is TRBJ2-7; 8 nucleotides line up with TRBD2. Germline V gives CDR1 SEHNR, CDR2 FQNEAQ (reference sequence). The ends lost 2 bases at V and 5 bases at J; junction bases unmatched: 5. The CDR3 is made up of 14 amino acids. The CDR3 spells CASSLSGSGDEQYF. The DNA for the CDR3 is TGTGCCAGCAGCTTAAGCGGGAGTGGCGACGAGCAGTACTTC.

The chain links TRBV29-1 to TRBJ2-7; 11 nucleotides agree with TRBD1. V was clipped by 6 bases and J by 3 bases; unmatched bases: 7. There are 14 residues in the CDR3. The germline gives CDR1 SQVTM, CDR2 ANQGSEA. CDR3 in amino acids: CSVRGQGVVYEQYF. The CDR3 DNA sequence: TGCAGCGTGCGGGGACAGGGGGTTGTCTACGAGCAGTACTTC.

This chain connects TRBV15 to TRBJ2-7; TRBD2 matches at 8 bases. J gave up 1 base and V 0 bases, and 2 bases lay outside the gene matches. The CDR3 length is 15 residues. Germline-derived CDR1 and CDR2 are LNHNV and YYDKDF (reference sequence). The CDR3 spells CATSRELAESYEQYF. The CDR3 DNA sequence: TGTGCCACCAGCAGAGAACTAGCGGAGTCCTACGAGCAGTACTTC. The variable domain in full, with the rest retrieved from reference TRBV15 and TRBJ2-7, is DAMVIQNPRYQVTQFGKPVTLSCSQTLNHNVMYWYQQKSSQAPKLLFHYYDKDFNNEADTPDNFQSRRPNTSFCFLDIRSPGLGDTAMYLCATSRELAESYEQYFGPGTRLTVT.

The rearrangement uses TRBV5-1 and TRBJ2-3; perhaps TRBD2 as D (6 bases). The CDR3 length is 16 residues. The V end lost 6 bases, the J end lost 1 base, and 18 bases lay between the germline ends. Looked up from germline, CDR1 is SGHRS and CDR2 is YFSETQ. CDR3 region: CASTTSRSSGTDTQYF. The DNA for the CDR3 is TGCGCCAGCACCACCTCGAGGTCTAGCGGCACAGATACGCAGTATTTT.

This sequence joins TRBV5-1 and TRBJ1-3; weak D call: TRBD1 (5 bases). The CDR3 contains 16 residues. Germline lookup yields CDR1 SGHRS and CDR2 YFSETQ. V shed 9 bases and J shed 0 bases, with 19 bases lying between them. The chain's CDR3 is CANETGVRDSGNTIYF. The CDR3 bases are TGCGCCAACGAGACGGGGGTTCGAGACTCTGGAAACACCATATATTTT.

The chain carries TRBV5-1 and TRBJ2-7; 9 bases agree with TRBD2. J gave up 4 bases and V 4 bases, and 6 bases lay outside the gene matches. The germline V gene encodes CDR1 SGHRS and CDR2 YFSETQ. The CDR3 is made up of 14 amino acids. For the CDR3, the DNA is TGCGCCAGCAGCCCCCCAACTAGCGGGTACGAGCAGTACTTC. This codes for CASSPPTSGYEQYF. Drawing the rest from reference TRBV5-1 and TRBJ2-7, the complete variable domain is KAGVTQTPRYLIKTRGQQVTLSCSPISGHRSVSWYQQTPGQGLQFLFEYFSETQRNKGNFPGRFSGRQFSNSRSEMNVSTLELGDSALYLCASSPPTSGYEQYFGPGTRLTVT.

This clone has a handful of counts. The genes are TRBV7-2 and TRBJ1-2; 7 bases are a match to TRBD1. Germline V gives CDR1 SGHTA, CDR2 FQGNSA. The CDR3 has 17 residues. The V gene end was trimmed by 5 bases and the J gene end by 2 bases; junction bases not matched to a gene: 14. CDR3 loop: CASSPPSLTGTNYGYTF. CDR3 DNA sequence: TGTGCCAGCAGCCCTCCCTCCTTGACAGGGACCAACTATGGCTACACCTTC.

V and J are TRBV20-1 and TRBJ2-7, with TRBD2 as a possible D gene (5 bases). Germline V gene data show CDR1 as DFQATT and CDR2 as SNEGSKA (reference sequence). With 7 bases removed from V and 7 bases from J, the gap between germline ends came to 14 bases. CDR3 length: 11 amino acids. The CDR3 is CSGVEVTEQYF. The CDR3 DNA reads TGCAGTGGGGTGGAGGTTACGGAGCAGTACTTC.

The chain combines TRBV6-6 with TRBJ2-7; no reliable D call. CDR3 length: 15 residues. The germline V and J ends were trimmed by 0 bases and 0 bases, with 9 bases remaining between them. Germline V gives CDR1 MNHNY, CDR2 SVGAGI (reference sequence). The CDR3 DNA sequence: TGTGCCAGCAGTTACTCAGTCAGCCCCTCCTACGAGCAGTACTTC. It specifies CASSYSVSPSYEQYF.

The chain joins TRBV5-4 to TRBJ2-1; TRBD2 agrees at 10 bases. This CDR3 is 18 amino acids long. V gave up 3 bases and J gave up 7 bases; unmatched junction bases: 16. The germline gives CDR1 SGHNT, CDR2 YYREEE (reference sequence). CDR3 sequence: CASSWARIAGGLGNEQFF. The DNA of the CDR3 is TGTGCCAGCAGCTGGGCTCGGATAGCGGGAGGTTTAGGGAATGAGCAGTTCTTC.

The chain has TRBV12-5 and TRBJ1-2; D is perhaps TRBD1 (5 bases). The germline V and J ends were trimmed by 0 bases and 3 bases, with 17 bases remaining between them. The length of the CDR3 is 17 residues. Looked up from germline, CDR1 is LGHNT and CDR2 is FRNRAP. CDR3 nucleotides: TGTGCTAGTGGTTTGGTACAGGTTAATAAAAGAGACTATGGCTACACCTTC. Protein product: CASGLVQVNKRDYGYTF.

The J gene is TRBJ1-5, the V gene TRBV27; D remains ambiguous. The V end lost 5 bases, the J end lost 7 bases, and 12 bases lay between the germline ends. CDR3 length equals 13 residues. Per germline, CDR1 MNHEY and CDR2 SMNVEV (reference sequence). The CDR3 DNA reads TGTGCCAGCAGTCCCAGGCGTCAGCAGCCCCAGCATTTT. Its protein is CASSPRRQQPQHF.

This chain links TRBV2 with TRBJ2-2; TRBD1 or TRBD2 may be the D gene (5 bases each). The CDR3 loop spans 15 amino acids. CDR1 and CDR2 from the germline V gene are SNHLY and FYNNEI. Trimming stripped 7 bases from V and 5 bases from J, with 17 bases between. CDR3 amino acids: CASKGSARGTGELFF. In DNA, the CDR3 is TGTGCCAGCAAGGGGAGTGCTAGAGGTACCGGGGAGCTGTTTTTT.